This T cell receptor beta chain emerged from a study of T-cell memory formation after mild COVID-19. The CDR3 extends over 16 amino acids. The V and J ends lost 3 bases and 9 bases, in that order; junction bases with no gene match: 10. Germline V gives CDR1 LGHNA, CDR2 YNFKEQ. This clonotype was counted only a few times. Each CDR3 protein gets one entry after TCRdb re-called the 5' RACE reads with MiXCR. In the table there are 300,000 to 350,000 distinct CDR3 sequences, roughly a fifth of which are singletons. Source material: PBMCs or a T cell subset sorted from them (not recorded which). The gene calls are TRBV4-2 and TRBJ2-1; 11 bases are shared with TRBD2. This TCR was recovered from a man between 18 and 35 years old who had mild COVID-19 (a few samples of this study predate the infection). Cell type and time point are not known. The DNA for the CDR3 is TGTGCCAGCAGCCACATTAGCGGGGGGGCTAAATCTGAGCAGTTCTTC. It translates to CASSHISGGAKSEQFF.